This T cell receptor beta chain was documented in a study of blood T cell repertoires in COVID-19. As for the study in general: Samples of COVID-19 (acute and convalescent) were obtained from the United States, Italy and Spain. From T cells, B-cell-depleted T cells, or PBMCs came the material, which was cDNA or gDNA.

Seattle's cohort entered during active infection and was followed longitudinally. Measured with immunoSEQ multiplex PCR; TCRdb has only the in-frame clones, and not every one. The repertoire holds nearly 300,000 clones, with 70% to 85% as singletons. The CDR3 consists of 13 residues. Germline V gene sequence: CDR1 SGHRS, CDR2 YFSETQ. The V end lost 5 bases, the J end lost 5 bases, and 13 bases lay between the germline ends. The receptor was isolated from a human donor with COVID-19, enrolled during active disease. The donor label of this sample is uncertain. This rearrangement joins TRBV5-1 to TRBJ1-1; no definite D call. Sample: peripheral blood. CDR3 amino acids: CASRPRSGTEAFF. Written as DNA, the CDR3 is TGCGCCAGCAGACCGAGGAGCGGGACTGAAGCTTTCTTT.